The present T cell receptor beta chain was sequenced within a study of primary melanoma T cells and metastatic recurrence (dated by TCRdb to 2019 to 2021). In terms of the full investigation: A total of approximately 200 primary melanomas made up the cohort, all of stage T2 to T4 and more than 1 mm thick. The study examined whether T-cell fraction and T-cell repertoire clonality in primary melanoma tumors predicted patient outcome. The T-cell fraction measured by TCR beta sequencing was compared against progression-free survival as the clinical outcome. Histopathological grading of tumor-infiltrating lymphocytes was compared with the sequencing-derived T-cell fraction.

The primary melanoma of each patient had been surgically resected and was considered potentially curable but at risk of metastatic recurrence. Reading from cysteine to phenylalanine, the CDR3 counts 15 amino acids. The kept DNA is CDR3 alone, 45 bases in frame from the first base. CDR1 and CDR2 were assigned from the germline V gene as MDHEN and SYDVKM. V is pared back by 3 bases and J by 8 bases, with 17 bases lying between the germline termini. The protocol used for the library was the immunoSEQ multiplex PCR assay. Primary melanoma tumor tissue was subjected to high-throughput sequencing of the T-cell receptor beta chain. From the authors' description of their analysis: The repertoire analyses covered TCRB CDR3 sharing between samples and the distribution of insertions and deletions. A gradient-boosted model ranked how well the T-cell fraction predicted outcome compared with histopathological variables. What TCRdb holds here is the immuneACCESS table cut down to in-frame rearrangements. Part of the clones is not present; checked against another copy, under half of the missing clones reflect an unresolved V gene, and the others are unexplained. The D gene and trimming were derived from the DNA, and the V and J assignments and clone size from that table. The sample has under 650 clones on record, 74% of them singletons. Of the sample, 45% to 55% is held by the ten largest clones.

Points the paper makes about the study in general: Regardless of nodal disease, mitotic rate or ulceration status, a T-cell fraction above 20% appeared to be protective. The tumor T-cell fraction reportedly predicted progression-free survival independently of thickness, ulceration, mitotic rate and age. Progression-free survival prediction was reportedly improved more by adding T-cell fraction to tumor thickness than by adding any other histopathological variable. An effective T-cell-mediated antitumor response in primary melanoma was framed by the authors only as a suggestion, not a demonstrated mechanism.

Concerning this clone itself: Its target antigen remains unknown. Base-call qualities are not available, and no considerably larger clone is one nucleotide away.

This TCR was recovered from a human donor with melanoma. This receptor chain uses TRBV28 and TRBJ2-1, with TRBD2 as a weak D call on 7 bases. Sequenced input: melanoma tumor tissue. CDR3 reads: CASSLGGGVHYEQFF. The DNA is as follows: TGTGCCAGCAGTTTGGGAGGGGGGGTGCATTATGAGCAGTTCTTC. Outside the CDR3, residues come from the reference TRBV28 and TRBJ2-1 proteins, so the full variable domain is: DVKVTQSSRYLVKRTGEKVFLECVQDMDHENMFWYRQDPGLGLRLIYFSYDVKMKEKGDIPEGYSVSREKKERFSLILESASTNQTSMYLCASSLGGGVHYEQFFGPGTRLTVL.